This TCR beta chain comes out of a study of blood T cells in healthy people across ages. CDR3 length: 16 residues. With a J-beta primer mix and a sample-barcoded 5' primer, a second PCR ran 7 to 11 cycles. Tagging of each cDNA molecule was performed by a template-switch adaptor with 12 random nucleotides. TCRdb processed the 5' RACE reads anew with MiXCR; each CDR3 protein has one entry. The sample lists about 760,000 distinct CDR3 sequences, around three fifths occurring once. In its sample, this clonotype was seen a few times. What it recognizes is unknown. Each sample had at least 6.5 million PBMCs isolated. Study-level points and caveats: Changes seen in expanded clonotypes were possibly confounded by donor CMV status left unknown. When set beside aged donors, long-lived donors presented more naive CD4+ cells and higher diversity.

The TCR comes from a man in his forties in good health. The sample comprised blood. The chain joins TRBV21-1 to TRBJ1-2; the table's D call of TRBD1 was not tested on the DNA. TRBV21-1 is described as a pseudogene. CDR3 protein: CASSRPRPGRDPGYTF. In DNA form, the CDR3 reads TGTGCCAGCAGCAGACCCCGTCCCGGCCGAGACCCTGGCTACACCTTC.